These 4 T cell receptor beta chains share one sample of origin, sequenced in a study of Graves' ophthalmopathy and Graves' hyperthyroidism. Amplification targeted the TCR beta CDR3 regions, with RNA transcripts as the source material. First-round RT-PCR used HTBI primers; second-round multiplex PCR followed. TCRdb re-analysed the multiplex PCR reads in MiXCR, keeping a single row per CDR3 protein. The table has about half a million distinct CDR3 sequences, around an eighth seen once. Sequencing was done on a sample of blood. Source of these receptors: a woman aged 30 to 39 with Graves' ophthalmopathy.

Note on this clonotype: A much larger clone lies a single base off, so this may be a read error. The V and J genes are TRBV6-5 and TRBJ2-2, with a weak D call TRBD1 (5 bases). Germline values: CDR1 MNHEY, CDR2 SVGAGI. CDR3 length: 13 amino acids. The V gene lost 4 bases and the J gene lost 7 bases, with 10 bases spanning the gap. The CDR3 loop reads CASSSAGIGELFF. In nucleotides, the CDR3 is TGTGCCAGCAGTTCGGCAGGGATCGGGGAGCTGTTTTTT.

V and J are TRBV4-2 and TRBJ1-2; 12 bases fit TRBD1. Germline CDR1 LGHNA, CDR2 YNFKEQ. With V trimmed by 4 bases and J by 3 bases, 6 bases remained unmatched. The CDR3 extends over 16 amino acids. In nucleotides, the CDR3 is TGTGCCAGCAGCCGCCCGGGACAGGGGGCGGACTATGGCTACACCTTC. This encodes CASSRPGQGADYGYTF.

This clonotype was detected ten times or more. V and J are TRBV30 and TRBJ2-7; D is perhaps TRBD1 (6 bases). Germline loops: CDR1 GTSNPN, CDR2 SVGIG (reference sequence). The CDR3 length is 12 residues. The CDR3 region has the DNA TGTGCTTGGCGAGGGGGAGCCTACGAGCAGTACTTC. Translation: CAWRGGAYEQYF.

Many counts were recorded for this clonotype. This CDR3 reads CASSYASGSYEQYF. The CDR3 DNA reads TGCGCCAGCAGCTATGCTAGCGGGAGCTACGAGCAGTACTTC. This chain joins TRBV5-1 and TRBJ2-7, with 10 bases that match TRBD2. CDR3 length: 14 residues. Unmatched junction bases numbered 3, after V lost 3 bases and J lost 3 bases. In germline, CDR1 is SGHRS, CDR2 YFSETQ.